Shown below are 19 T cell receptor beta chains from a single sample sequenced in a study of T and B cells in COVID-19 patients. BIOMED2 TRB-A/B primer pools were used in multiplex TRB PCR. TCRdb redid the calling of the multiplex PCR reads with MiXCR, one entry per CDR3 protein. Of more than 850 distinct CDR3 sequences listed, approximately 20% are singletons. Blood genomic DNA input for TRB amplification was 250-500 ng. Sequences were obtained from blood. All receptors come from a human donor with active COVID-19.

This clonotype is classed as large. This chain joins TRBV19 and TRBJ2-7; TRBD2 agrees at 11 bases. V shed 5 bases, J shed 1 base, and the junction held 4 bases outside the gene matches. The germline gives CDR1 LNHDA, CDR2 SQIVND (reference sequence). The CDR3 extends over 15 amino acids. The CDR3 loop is CASSVLAGDSYEQYF. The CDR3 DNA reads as TGTGCCAGTAGTGTACTAGCGGGGGATTCCTACGAGCAGTACTTC. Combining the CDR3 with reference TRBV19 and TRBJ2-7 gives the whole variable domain DGGITQSPKYLFRKEGQNVTLSCEQNLNHDAMYWYRQDPGQGLRLIYYSQIVNDFQKGDIAEGYSVSREKKESFPLTVTSAQKNPTAFYLCASSVLAGDSYEQYFGPGTRLTVT.

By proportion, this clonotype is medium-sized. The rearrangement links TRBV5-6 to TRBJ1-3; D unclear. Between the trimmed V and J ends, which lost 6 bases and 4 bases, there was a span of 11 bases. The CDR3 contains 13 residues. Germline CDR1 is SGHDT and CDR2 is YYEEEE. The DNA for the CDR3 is TGTGCCAGCACTCTCGTAAACGGAAACACCATATATTTT. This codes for CASTLVNGNTIYF.

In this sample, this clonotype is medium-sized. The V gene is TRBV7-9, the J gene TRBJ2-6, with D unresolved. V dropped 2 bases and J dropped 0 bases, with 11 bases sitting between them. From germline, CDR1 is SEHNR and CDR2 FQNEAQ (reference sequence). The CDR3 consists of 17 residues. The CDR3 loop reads CASSLRVITSGANVLTF. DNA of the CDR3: TGTGCCAGCAGCTTACGGGTTATTACCTCTGGGGCCAACGTCCTGACTTTC.

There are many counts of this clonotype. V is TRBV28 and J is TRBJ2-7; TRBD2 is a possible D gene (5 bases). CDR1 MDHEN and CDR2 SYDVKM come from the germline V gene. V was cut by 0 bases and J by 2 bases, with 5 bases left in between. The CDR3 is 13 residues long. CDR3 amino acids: CASSLWGAYEQYF. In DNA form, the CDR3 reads TGTGCCAGCAGTTTATGGGGAGCCTACGAGCAGTACTTC.

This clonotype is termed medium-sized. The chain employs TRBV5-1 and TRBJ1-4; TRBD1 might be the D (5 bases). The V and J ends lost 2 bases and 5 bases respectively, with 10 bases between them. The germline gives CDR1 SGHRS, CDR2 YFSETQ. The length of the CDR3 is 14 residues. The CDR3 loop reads CASSLVGQNEKLFF. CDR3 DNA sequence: TGCGCCAGCAGCTTAGTCGGACAAAATGAAAAACTGTTTTTT.

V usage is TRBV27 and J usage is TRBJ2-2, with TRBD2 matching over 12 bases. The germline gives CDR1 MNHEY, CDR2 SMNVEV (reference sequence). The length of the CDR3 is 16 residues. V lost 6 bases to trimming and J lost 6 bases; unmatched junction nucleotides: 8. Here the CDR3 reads CASRPRLAGAAGELFF. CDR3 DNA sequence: TGTGCCAGCAGGCCACGACTAGCGGGGGCGGCCGGGGAGCTGTTTTTT.

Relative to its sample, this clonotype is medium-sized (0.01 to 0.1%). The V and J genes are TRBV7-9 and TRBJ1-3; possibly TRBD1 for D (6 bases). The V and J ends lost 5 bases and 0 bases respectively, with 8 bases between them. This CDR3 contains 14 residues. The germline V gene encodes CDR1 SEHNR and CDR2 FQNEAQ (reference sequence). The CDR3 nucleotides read TGTGCCAGCAGCCGAGGGGGCTCTGGAAACACCATATATTTT. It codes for CASSRGGSGNTIYF.

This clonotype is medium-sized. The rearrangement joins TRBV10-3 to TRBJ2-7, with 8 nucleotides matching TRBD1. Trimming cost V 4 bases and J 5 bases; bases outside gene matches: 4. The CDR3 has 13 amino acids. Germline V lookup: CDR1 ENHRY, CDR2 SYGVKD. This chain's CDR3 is CAISARGQDEQYF. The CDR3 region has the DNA TGTGCCATCAGTGCCAGGGGGCAGGACGAGCAGTACTTC.

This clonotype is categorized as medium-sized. The chain's CDR3 is CSAATTSYEQYF. The CDR3 nucleotides read TGCAGTGCCGCGACCACGTCCTACGAGCAGTACTTC. V and J are TRBV20-1 and TRBJ2-7; the D is unclear. The CDR3 spans 12 residues. Trimming cost V 6 bases and J 1 base, with 10 bases left between them. Per germline, CDR1 DFQATT and CDR2 SNEGSKA (reference sequence).

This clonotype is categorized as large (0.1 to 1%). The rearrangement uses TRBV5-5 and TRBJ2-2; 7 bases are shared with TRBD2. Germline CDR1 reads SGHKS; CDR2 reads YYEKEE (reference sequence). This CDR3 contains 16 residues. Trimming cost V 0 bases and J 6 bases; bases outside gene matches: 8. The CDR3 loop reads CASSLVRLAISGELFF. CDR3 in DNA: TGTGCCAGCAGCTTGGTTCGACTAGCAATATCCGGGGAGCTGTTTTTT. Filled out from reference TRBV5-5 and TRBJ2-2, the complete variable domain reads DAGVTQSPTHLIKTRGQQVTLRCSPISGHKSVSWYQQVLGQGPQFIFQYYEKEERGRGNFPDRFSARQFPNYSSELNVNALLLGDSALYLCASSLVRLAISGELFFGEGSRLTVL.

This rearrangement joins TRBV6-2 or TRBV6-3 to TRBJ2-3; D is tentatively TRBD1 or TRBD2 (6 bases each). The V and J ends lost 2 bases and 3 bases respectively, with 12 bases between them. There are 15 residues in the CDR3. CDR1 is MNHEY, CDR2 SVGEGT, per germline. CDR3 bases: TGTGCCAGCAGTTACGGGGGGCGCGGAACAGATACGCAGTATTTT. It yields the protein CASSYGGRGTDTQYF.

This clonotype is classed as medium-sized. The CDR3 here is CASSPQGWEGETQYF. Here the CDR3 DNA reads TGCGCCAGCAGCCCACAGGGATGGGAGGGAGAGACCCAGTACTTC. The chain uses TRBV5-1 and TRBJ2-5; maybe TRBD2 (7 bases). Trimming removed 4 bases from V and 4 bases from J, with 17 bases in between. The CDR3 runs 15 residues. CDR1 is SGHRS and CDR2 is YFSETQ in the germline V gene.

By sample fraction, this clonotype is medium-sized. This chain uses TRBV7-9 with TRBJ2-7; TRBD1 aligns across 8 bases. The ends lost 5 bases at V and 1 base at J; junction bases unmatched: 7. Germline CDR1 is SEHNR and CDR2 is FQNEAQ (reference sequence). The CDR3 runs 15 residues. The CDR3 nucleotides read TGTGCCAGCAGCCTCCGGACAGGGCGGTCCTACGAGCAGTACTTC. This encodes CASSLRTGRSYEQYF.

Written as DNA, the CDR3 is TGTGCCTGGAGTGGTGGTAGCGGGGGACCCTACGAGCAGTACTTC. Encoded protein: CAWSGGSGGPYEQYF. The V gene is TRBV30, the J gene TRBJ2-7; 9 nucleotides match TRBD2. V was pared by 1 base and J by 2 bases, with 6 bases of the junction left unmatched. The CDR3 is 15 amino acids. CDR1 is GTSNPN and CDR2 is SVGIG in the germline V gene (reference sequence).

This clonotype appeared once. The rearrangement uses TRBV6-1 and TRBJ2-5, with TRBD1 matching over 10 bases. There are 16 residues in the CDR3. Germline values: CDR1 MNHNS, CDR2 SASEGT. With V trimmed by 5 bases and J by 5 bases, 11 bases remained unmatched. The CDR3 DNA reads TGTGCCAGCAGTTCCCGCCCGGGACAGGGGAGGGAGACCCAGTACTTC. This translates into CASSSRPGQGRETQYF.

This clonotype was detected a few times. CDR3: CASSEVASSGGRRNEQFF. The CDR3 DNA reads TGTGCCAGCAGTGAAGTCGCTTCGAGCGGGGGGCGCCGCAATGAGCAGTTCTTC. The chain carries TRBV2 and TRBJ2-1; 9 nucleotides agree with TRBD2. Trimming took 1 base from V and 6 from J; bases not matched to a gene: 13. From germline, CDR1 is SNHLY and CDR2 FYNNEI. The CDR3 is 18 amino acids.

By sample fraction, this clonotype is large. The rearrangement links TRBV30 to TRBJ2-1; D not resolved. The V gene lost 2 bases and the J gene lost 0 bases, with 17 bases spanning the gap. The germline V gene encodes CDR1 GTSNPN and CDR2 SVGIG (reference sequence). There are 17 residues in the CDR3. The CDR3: CAWSPGPRLISYNEQFF. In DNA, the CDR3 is TGTGCCTGGAGTCCTGGCCCACGACTTATCTCCTACAATGAGCAGTTCTTC.

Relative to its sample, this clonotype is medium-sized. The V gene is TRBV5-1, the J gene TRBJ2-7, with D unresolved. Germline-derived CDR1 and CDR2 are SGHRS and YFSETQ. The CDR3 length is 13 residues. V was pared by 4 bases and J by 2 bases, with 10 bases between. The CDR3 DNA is TGCGCCAGCAGCCTCGACGGAGCCTACGAGCAGTACTTC. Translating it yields CASSLDGAYEQYF.

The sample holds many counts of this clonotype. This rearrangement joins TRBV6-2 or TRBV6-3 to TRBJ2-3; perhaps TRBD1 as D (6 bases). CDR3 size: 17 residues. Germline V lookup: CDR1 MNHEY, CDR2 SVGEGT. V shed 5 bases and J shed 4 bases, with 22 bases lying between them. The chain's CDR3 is CASSPNRALEEADTQYF. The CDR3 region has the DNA TGTGCCAGCAGTCCCAACAGGGCTCTGGAGGAGGCAGATACGCAGTATTTT.